A selection of T cell receptor beta chains follows, all from one sample in a study of OX40 agonist ivuxolimab in advanced cancers. Profiled with immunoSEQ multiplex PCR; TCRdb holds only in-frame clones, not every one. The sample includes about 110,000 clones, around nine tenths of them seen just once. The source was CD4+ or CD8+ T cells sorted from blood, collected in a trial of the OX40 agonist ivuxolimab. The source is an adult with an advanced solid tumor such as melanoma, head and neck, liver or kidney cancer. CDR3s include the opening cysteine and the closing phenylalanine or tryptophan. The order of the fields is J gene, V gene, clone size, D gene, CDR3 protein, CDR3 DNA. The D gene is left open where the match is weak. The size entry is marked missing in some rows and otherwise reads once, few, many or a size class.

j_gene: TRBJ2-7
v_gene: TRBV15
abundance: -
d_gene: -
CDR3aa: CATSRGVGAGSSYEQYF
CDR3nt: TGTGCCACCAGCAGAGGGGTAGGGGCGGGGTCCTCCTACGAGCAGTACTTC

j_gene: TRBJ2-1
v_gene: TRBV5-4
abundance: -
d_gene: -
CDR3aa: CASSLMGRDEQFF
CDR3nt: TGTGCCAGCAGCTTGATGGGTAGGGATGAGCAGTTCTTC

j_gene: TRBJ2-1
v_gene: TRBV7-3
abundance: -
d_gene: -
CDR3aa: CASSPRAALNEQFF
CDR3nt: TGTGCCAGCAGCCCGAGGGCGGCCCTAAATGAGCAGTTCTTC

j_gene: TRBJ1-6
v_gene: TRBV6-1
abundance: -
d_gene: TRBD1
CDR3aa: CASSEDFQGASSPLHF
CDR3nt: TGTGCCAGCAGTGAAGATTTCCAGGGGGCCTCTTCACCCCTCCACTTT

j_gene: TRBJ2-7
v_gene: TRBV6-5
abundance: -
d_gene: -
CDR3aa: CASSQSPGSYEQYF
CDR3nt: TGTGCCAGCAGTCAGAGCCCCGGATCCTACGAGCAGTACTTC

j_gene: TRBJ1-3
v_gene: TRBV7-9
abundance: once
d_gene: -
CDR3aa: CASRLGGTLTSGNTIYF
CDR3nt: TGTGCCAGCAGATTAGGGGGAACCCTTACCTCTGGAAACACCATATATTTT

j_gene: TRBJ2-7
v_gene: TRBV19
abundance: -
d_gene: TRBD1
CDR3aa: CASSIGQGGEQYF
CDR3nt: TGTGCCAGTAGCATCGGACAGGGAGGCGAGCAGTACTTC

j_gene: TRBJ2-7
v_gene: TRBV7-8
abundance: few
d_gene: TRBD2
CDR3aa: CASSLARVTSGENYEQYF
CDR3nt: TGTGCCAGCAGCTTAGCGCGGGTGACTAGCGGAGAAAACTACGAGCAGTACTTC

j_gene: TRBJ1-2
v_gene: TRBV5-1
abundance: -
d_gene: -
CDR3aa: CASRPLTGLGYGYTF
CDR3nt: TGCGCCAGCAGGCCTCTAACAGGGCTTGGGTATGGCTACACCTTC

j_gene: TRBJ1-1
v_gene: TRBV4-2
abundance: few
d_gene: -
CDR3aa: CASSQVVPVNTEAFF
CDR3nt: TGTGCCAGCAGCCAAGTAGTTCCGGTAAACACTGAAGCTTTCTTT

j_gene: TRBJ1-2
v_gene: TRBV7-2
abundance: -
d_gene: -
CDR3aa: CASSLDRSYGYTF
CDR3nt: TGTGCCAGCAGCTTAGACAGATCGTATGGCTACACCTTC

j_gene: TRBJ1-1
v_gene: TRBV6-5
abundance: -
d_gene: -
CDR3aa: CASKQGKQGNTEAFF
CDR3nt: TGTGCCAGCAAACAGGGAAAGCAGGGGAACACTGAAGCTTTCTTT